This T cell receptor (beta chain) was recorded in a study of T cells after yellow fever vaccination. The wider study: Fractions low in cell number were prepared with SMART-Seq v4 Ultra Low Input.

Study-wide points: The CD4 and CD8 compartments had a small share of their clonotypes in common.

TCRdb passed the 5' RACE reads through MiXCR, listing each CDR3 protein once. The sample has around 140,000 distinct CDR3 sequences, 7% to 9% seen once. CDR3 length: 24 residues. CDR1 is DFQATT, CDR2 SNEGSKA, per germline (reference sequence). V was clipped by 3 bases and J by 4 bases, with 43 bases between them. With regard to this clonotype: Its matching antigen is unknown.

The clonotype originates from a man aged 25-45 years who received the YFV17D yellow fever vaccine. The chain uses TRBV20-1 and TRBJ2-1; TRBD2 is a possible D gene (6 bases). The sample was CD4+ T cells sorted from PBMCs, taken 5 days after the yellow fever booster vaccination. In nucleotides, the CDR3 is TGCAGTGCTAGTATTGCCCTAGCTGGAGGGTTTTCTGGCAAAACACACTATGAGTACAATGAGCAGTTCTTC. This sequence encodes CSASIALAGGFSGKTHYEYNEQFF.